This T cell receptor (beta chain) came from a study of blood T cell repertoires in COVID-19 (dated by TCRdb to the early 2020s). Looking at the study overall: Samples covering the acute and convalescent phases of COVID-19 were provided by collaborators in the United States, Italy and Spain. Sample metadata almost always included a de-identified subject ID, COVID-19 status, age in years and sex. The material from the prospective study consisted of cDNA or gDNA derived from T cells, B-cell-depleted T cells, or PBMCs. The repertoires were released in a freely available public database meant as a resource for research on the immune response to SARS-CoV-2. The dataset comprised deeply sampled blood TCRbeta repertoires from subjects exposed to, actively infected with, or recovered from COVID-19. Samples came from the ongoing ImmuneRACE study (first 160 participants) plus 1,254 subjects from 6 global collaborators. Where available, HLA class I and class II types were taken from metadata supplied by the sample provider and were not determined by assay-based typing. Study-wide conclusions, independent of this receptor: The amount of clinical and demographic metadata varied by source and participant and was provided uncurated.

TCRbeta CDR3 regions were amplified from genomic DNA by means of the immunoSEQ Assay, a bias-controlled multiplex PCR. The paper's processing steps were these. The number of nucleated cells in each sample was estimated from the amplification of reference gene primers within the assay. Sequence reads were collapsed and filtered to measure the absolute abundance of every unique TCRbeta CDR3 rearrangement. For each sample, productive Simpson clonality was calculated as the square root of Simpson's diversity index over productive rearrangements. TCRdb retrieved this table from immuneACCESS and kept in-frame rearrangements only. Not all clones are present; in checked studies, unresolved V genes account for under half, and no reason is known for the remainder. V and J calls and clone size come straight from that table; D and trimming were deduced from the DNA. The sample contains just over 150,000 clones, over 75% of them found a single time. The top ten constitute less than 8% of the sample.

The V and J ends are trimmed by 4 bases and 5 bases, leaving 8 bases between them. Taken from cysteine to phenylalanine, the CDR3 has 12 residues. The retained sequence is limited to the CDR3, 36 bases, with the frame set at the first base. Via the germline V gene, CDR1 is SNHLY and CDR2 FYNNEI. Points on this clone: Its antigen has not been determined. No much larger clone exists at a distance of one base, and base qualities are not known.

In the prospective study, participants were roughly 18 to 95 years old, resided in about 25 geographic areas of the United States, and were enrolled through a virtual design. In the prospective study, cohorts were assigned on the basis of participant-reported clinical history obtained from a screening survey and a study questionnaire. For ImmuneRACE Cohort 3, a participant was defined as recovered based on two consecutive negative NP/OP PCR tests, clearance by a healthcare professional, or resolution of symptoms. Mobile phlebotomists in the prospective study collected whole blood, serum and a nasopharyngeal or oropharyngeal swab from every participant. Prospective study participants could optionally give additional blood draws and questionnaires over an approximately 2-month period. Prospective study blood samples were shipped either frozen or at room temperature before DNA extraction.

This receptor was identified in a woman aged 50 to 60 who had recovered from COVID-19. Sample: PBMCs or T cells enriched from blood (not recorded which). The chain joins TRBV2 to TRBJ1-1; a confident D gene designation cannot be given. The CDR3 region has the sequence CASSAGRTEAFF. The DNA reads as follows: TGTGCCAGCAGTGCCGGGAGGACTGAAGCTTTCTTT. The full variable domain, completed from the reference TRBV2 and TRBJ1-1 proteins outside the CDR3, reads EPEVTQTPSHQVTQMGQEVILRCVPISNHLYFYWYRQILGQKVEFLVSFYNNEISEKSEIFDDQFSVERPDGSNFTLKIRSTKLEDSAMYFCASSAGRTEAFFGQGTRLTVV.